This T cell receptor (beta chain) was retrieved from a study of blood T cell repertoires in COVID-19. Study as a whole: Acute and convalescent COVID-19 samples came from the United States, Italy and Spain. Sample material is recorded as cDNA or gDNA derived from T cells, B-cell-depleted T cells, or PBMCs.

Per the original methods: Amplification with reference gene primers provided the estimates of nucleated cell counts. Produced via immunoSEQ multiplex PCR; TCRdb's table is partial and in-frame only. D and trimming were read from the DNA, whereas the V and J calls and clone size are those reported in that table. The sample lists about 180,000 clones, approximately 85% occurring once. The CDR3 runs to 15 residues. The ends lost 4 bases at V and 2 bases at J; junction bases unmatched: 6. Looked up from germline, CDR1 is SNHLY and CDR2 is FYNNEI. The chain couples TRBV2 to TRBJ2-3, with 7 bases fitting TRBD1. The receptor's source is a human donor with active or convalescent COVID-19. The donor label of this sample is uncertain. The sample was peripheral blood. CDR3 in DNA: TGTGCCAGCAGTGCCTTGGACAGGTCCACAGATACGCAGTATTTT. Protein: CASSALDRSTDTQYF.